This TCR beta chain was captured in a study of shared clonotypes between healthy human individuals. Study as a whole: The cohort comprised a couple of women and a few men. Their ages spanned 18 to 49 years.

With 7 bases removed from V and 4 bases from J, the gap between germline ends came to 17 bases. This CDR3 has 14 amino acids. Germline V gives CDR1 MNHEY, CDR2 SMNVEV (reference sequence). The table came from immunoSEQ multiplex PCR; TCRdb's copy has only in-frame clones and leaves some out. The sample shows approximately 1.5 million clones, approximately 98.5% of them seen only once. With regard to this clone: Its antigen is currently unknown.

Study results and caveats: Few donors limited the genetic and exposure-history diversity represented. Memory subsets generally showed smaller estimated richness than naive subsets did.

The genes are TRBV27 and TRBJ2-7, with TRBD2 as a possible D gene (7 bases). Material for sequencing was naive CD4+ T cells sorted from blood. Subset described: CD45RA+ positively selected. This clonotype was sampled from a man aged 25-45 years in good health. Written as DNA, the CDR3 is TGTGCCAGCAAGGGGGGCGGGGGCTTGTACGAGCAGTACTTC. Its protein product is CASKGGGGLYEQYF.